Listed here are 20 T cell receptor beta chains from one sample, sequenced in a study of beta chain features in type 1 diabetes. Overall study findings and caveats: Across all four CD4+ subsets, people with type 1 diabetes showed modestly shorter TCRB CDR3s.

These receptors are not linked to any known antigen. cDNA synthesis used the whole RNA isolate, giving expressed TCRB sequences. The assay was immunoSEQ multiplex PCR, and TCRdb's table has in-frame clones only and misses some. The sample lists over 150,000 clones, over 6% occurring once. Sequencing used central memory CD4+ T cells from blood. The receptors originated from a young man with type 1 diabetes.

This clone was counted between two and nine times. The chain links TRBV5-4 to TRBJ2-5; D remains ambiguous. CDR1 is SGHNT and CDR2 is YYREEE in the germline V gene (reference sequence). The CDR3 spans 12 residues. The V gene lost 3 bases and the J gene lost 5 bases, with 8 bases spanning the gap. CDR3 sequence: CASSSHRETQYF. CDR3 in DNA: TGTGCCAGCAGCTCCCACCGGGAGACCCAGTACTTC.

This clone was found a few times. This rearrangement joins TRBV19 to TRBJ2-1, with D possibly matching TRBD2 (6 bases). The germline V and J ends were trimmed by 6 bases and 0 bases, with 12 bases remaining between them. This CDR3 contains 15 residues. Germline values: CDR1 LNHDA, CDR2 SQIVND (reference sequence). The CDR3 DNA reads TGTGCCAGTAGCGCTAGCGCCGACTCCTACAATGAGCAGTTCTTC. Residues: CASSASADSYNEQFF. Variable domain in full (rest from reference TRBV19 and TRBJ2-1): DGGITQSPKYLFRKEGQNVTLSCEQNLNHDAMYWYRQDPGQGLRLIYYSQIVNDFQKGDIAEGYSVSREKKESFPLTVTSAQKNPTAFYLCASSASADSYNEQFFGPGTRLTVL.

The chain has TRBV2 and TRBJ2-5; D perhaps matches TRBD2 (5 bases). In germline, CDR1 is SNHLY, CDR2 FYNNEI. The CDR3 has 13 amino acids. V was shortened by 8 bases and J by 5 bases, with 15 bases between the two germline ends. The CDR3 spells CASGREMLETQYF. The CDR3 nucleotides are TGTGCCAGCGGCCGGGAAATGCTGGAGACCCAGTACTTC. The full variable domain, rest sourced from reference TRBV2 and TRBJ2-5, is EPEVTQTPSHQVTQMGQEVILRCVPISNHLYFYWYRQILGQKVEFLVSFYNNEISEKSEIFDDQFSVERPDGSNFTLKIRSTKLEDSAMYFCASGREMLETQYFGPGTRLLVL.

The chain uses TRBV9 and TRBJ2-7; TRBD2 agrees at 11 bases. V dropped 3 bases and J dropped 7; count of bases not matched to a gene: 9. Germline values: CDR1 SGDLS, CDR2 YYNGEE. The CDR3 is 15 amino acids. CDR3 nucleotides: TGTGCCAGCAGCGCGGGGGGACTAGCGGCAGCGGAGCAGTACTTC. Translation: CASSAGGLAAAEQYF.

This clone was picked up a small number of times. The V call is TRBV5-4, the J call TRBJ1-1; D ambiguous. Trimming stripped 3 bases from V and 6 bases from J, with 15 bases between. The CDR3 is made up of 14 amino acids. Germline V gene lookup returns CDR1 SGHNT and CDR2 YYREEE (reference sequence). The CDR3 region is CASSSESYRAEAFF. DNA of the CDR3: TGTGCCAGCAGCTCCGAGAGCTACCGGGCTGAAGCTTTCTTT.

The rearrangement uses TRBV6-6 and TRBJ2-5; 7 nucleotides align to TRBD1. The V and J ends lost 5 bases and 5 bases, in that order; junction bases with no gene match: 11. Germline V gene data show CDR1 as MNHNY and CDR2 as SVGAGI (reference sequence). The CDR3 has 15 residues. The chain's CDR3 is CASSHLTGKGETQYF. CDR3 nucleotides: TGTGCCAGCAGTCACCTGACAGGGAAGGGGGAGACCCAGTACTTC.

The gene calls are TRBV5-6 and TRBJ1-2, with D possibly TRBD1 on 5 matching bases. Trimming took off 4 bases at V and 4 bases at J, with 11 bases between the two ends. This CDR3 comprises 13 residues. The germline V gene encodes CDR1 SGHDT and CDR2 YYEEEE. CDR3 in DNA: TGTGCCAGCAGCCCCCAGGGATCCTATGGCTACACCTTC. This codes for CASSPQGSYGYTF.

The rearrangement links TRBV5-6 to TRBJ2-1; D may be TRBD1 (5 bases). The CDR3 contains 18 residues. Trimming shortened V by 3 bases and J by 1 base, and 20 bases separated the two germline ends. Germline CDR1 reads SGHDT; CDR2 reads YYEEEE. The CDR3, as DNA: TGTGCCAGCAGCTACGTCCGACAGACGGCTGCATCCTACAATGAGCAGTTCTTC. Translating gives CASSYVRQTAASYNEQFF.

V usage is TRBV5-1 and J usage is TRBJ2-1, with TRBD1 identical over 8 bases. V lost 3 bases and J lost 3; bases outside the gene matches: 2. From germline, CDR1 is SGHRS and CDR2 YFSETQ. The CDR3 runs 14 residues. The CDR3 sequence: CASSSGQGYNEQFF. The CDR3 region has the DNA TGCGCCAGCAGCTCAGGACAGGGCTACAATGAGCAGTTCTTC.

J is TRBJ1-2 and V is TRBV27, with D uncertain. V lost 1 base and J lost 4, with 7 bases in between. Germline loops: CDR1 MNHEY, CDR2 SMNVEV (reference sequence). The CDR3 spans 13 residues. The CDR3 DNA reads TGTGCCAGCAGTTTATATCCCAGCTATGGCTACACCTTC. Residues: CASSLYPSYGYTF.

This CDR3 is CASSYAGDGRNIQYF. DNA for the CDR3: TGTGCCAGCAGTTACGCGGGGGACGGCCGAAACATTCAGTACTTC. The chain couples TRBV6-5 to TRBJ2-4; 7 bases are shared with TRBD2. V was pared by 2 bases and J by 6 bases, with 7 bases of the junction left unmatched. Germline V lookup: CDR1 MNHEY, CDR2 SVGAGI. The CDR3 is made up of 15 amino acids.

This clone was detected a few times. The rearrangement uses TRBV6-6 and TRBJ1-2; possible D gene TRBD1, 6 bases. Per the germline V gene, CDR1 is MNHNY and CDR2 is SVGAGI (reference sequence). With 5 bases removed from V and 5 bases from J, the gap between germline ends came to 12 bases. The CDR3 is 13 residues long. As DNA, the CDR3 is TGTGCCAGCAGTCCTGACAGGAGATATGGCTACACCTTC. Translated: CASSPDRRYGYTF.

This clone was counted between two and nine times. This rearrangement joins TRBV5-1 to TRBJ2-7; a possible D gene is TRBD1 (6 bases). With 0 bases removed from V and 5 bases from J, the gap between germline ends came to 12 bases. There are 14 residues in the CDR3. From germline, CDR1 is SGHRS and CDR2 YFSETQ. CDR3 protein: CASSLARGSDEQYF. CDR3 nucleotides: TGCGCCAGCAGCTTGGCCAGGGGAAGCGACGAGCAGTACTTC. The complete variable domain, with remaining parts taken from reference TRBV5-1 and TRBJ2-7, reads KAGVTQTPRYLIKTRGQQVTLSCSPISGHRSVSWYQQTPGQGLQFLFEYFSETQRNKGNFPGRFSGRQFSNSRSEMNVSTLELGDSALYLCASSLARGSDEQYFGPGTRLTVT.

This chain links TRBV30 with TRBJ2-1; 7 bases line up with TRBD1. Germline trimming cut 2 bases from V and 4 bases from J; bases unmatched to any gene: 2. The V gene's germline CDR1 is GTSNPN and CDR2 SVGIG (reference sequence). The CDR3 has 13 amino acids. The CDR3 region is CAWSLDRYNEQFF. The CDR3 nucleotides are TGTGCCTGGAGTCTGGACAGGTACAATGAGCAGTTCTTC.

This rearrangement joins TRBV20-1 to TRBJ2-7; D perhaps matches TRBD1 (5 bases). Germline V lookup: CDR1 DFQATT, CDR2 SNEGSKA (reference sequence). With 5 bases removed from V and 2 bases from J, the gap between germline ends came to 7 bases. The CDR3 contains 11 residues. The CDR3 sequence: CSAGATYEQYF. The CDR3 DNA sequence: TGCAGTGCTGGGGCAACCTACGAGCAGTACTTC.

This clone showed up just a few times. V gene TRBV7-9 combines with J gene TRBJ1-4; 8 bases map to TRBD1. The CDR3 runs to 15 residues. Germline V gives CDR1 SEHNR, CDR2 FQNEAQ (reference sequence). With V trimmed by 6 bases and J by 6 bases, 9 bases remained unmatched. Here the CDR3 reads CASSSSGGGDEKLFF. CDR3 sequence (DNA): TGTGCCAGCAGTTCCTCAGGGGGCGGGGATGAAAAACTGTTTTTT.

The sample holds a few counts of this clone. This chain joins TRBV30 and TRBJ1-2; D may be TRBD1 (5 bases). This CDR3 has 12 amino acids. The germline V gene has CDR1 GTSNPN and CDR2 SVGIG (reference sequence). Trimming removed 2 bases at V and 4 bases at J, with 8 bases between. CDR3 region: CAWSQGRYGYTF. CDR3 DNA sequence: TGTGCCTGGAGTCAGGGCCGCTATGGCTACACCTTC.

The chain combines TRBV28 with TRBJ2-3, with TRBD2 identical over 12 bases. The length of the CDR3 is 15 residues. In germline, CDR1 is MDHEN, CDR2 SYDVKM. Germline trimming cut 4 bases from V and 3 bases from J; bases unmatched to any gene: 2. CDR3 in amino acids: CASSSLAGGTDTQYF. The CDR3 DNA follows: TGTGCCAGCAGTTCCCTAGCGGGAGGGACAGATACGCAGTATTTT.

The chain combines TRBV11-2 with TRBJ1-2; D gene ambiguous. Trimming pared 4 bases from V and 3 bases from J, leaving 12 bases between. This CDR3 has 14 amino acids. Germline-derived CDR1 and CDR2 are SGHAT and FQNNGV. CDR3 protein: CASSSLSSYYGYTF. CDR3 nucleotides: TGTGCCAGCAGCTCCCTCTCGAGTTACTATGGCTACACCTTC.

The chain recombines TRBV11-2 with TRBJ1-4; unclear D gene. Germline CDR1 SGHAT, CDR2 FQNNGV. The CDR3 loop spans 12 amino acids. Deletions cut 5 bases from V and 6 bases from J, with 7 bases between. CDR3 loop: CASSRPYEKLFF. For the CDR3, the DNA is TGTGCCAGCAGCCGTCCTTATGAAAAACTGTTTTTT.